These 17 T cell receptor beta chains share one sample of origin, sequenced in a study of cytomegalovirus exposure and HLA in healthy donors. Primers: 60 Vbeta forward and 13 Jbeta reverse. Method: immunoSEQ multiplex PCR; TCRdb's copy keeps in-frame clones and lacks some. The repertoire includes some 98,000 clones, 65% to 80% of them detected once, and approximately 8.4% sits in the top ten. The sample was PBMCs. These receptors originate from a human donor in good health.

The gene calls are TRBV7-6 and TRBJ2-7, with 11 positions matching TRBD1. The CDR3 extends over 17 amino acids. Germline values: CDR1 SGHVS, CDR2 FNYEAQ. The V segment lost 1 base and the J segment 1 base; nucleotides outside the gene matches: 6. The CDR3 region has the DNA TGTGCCAGCAGCTTAGTAGGACAGGGGGCGGCATCCTACGAGCAGTACTTC. Translation: CASSLVGQGAASYEQYF.

The chain employs TRBV27 and TRBJ1-5; D is possibly TRBD1 (5 bases). The CDR3 contains 16 residues. The V gene's germline CDR1 is MNHEY and CDR2 SMNVEV (reference sequence). V dropped 5 bases and J dropped 0 bases, with 14 bases sitting between them. CDR3 nucleotide sequence: TGTGCCAGCAGTACAACAGGTACATATAGCAATCAGCCCCAGCATTTT. Its translation is CASSTTGTYSNQPQHF.

The CDR3 sequence is CASSLGGVPTDTQYF. In DNA form, the CDR3 reads TGTGCCAGCAGCCTGGGGGGAGTTCCCACAGATACGCAGTATTTT. The V gene is TRBV14, the J gene TRBJ2-3; weak D call: TRBD2 (6 bases). The CDR3 spans 15 residues. V was clipped by 4 bases and J by 2 bases, with 13 bases between them. The germline gives CDR1 SGHDN, CDR2 FVKESK.

V gene TRBV18 combines with J gene TRBJ2-7; no clear D gene. Trimming shortened V by 3 bases and J by 0 bases, and 6 bases separated the two germline ends. CDR1 KGHSH and CDR2 LQKENI come from the germline V gene. The CDR3 is made up of 13 amino acids. DNA of the CDR3: TGTGCCAGCTCACCGGAGAGCTCCTACGAGCAGTACTTC. It yields the protein CASSPESSYEQYF.

The V call is TRBV6-1, the J call TRBJ1-2; 9 nucleotides match TRBD1. Germline V lookup: CDR1 MNHNS, CDR2 SASEGT. V shed 5 bases, J shed 7 bases, and the junction held 8 bases outside the gene matches. CDR3 length equals 14 residues. The CDR3 nucleotides are TGTGCCAGCAGTAGACGGGACAGGGCGCGTGGCTACACCTTC. Its translation is CASSRRDRARGYTF.

The chain links TRBV2 to TRBJ1-3; the D is unclear. CDR3 length: 15 residues. Germline loops: CDR1 SNHLY, CDR2 FYNNEI. The V and J ends lost 2 bases and 0 bases respectively, with 8 bases between them. The CDR3 here is CASSEMRSSGNTIYF. The CDR3 bases are TGTGCCAGCAGTGAAATGAGGAGCTCTGGAAACACCATATATTTT.

The chain couples TRBV5-8 to TRBJ2-5; no clear D. V lost 0 bases, J lost 4 bases, and 4 bases lay in between. This CDR3 has 12 amino acids. Germline V gene lookup returns CDR1 SGHTS and CDR2 YDEGEE. CDR3 coding DNA: TGTGCCAGCAGCTTGGCCGGAGAGACCCAGTACTTC. This translates into CASSLAGETQYF.

This clone was detected only once. The rearrangement uses TRBV2 and TRBJ1-5; 10 bases match TRBD1. CDR1 is SNHLY, CDR2 FYNNEI, per germline. CDR3 length: 18 amino acids. V lost 2 bases to trimming and J lost 2 bases; unmatched junction nucleotides: 9. The CDR3, as DNA: TGTGCCAGCAGTGAACGTCCGGGACAGGGGTTGGGCAATCAGCCCCAGCATTTT. Its translation is CASSERPGQGLGNQPQHF.

V usage is TRBV27 and J usage is TRBJ2-3, with no clear D. V was shortened by 1 base and J by 3 bases, with 17 bases between the two germline ends. The V gene's germline CDR1 is MNHEY and CDR2 SMNVEV (reference sequence). CDR3 size: 17 residues. As DNA, the CDR3 is TGTGCCAGCAGTTTATGGGCAGCTTTAGACCCGACAGATACGCAGTATTTT. Translation: CASSLWAALDPTDTQYF.

This clone came up once. The rearrangement links TRBV27 to TRBJ2-6; 9 bases map to TRBD1. From germline, CDR1 is MNHEY and CDR2 SMNVEV (reference sequence). The CDR3 has 16 amino acids. Germline trimming cut 5 bases from V and 4 bases from J; bases unmatched to any gene: 6. The CDR3 loop is CASSVTGGAGANVLTF. CDR3 bases: TGTGCCAGCAGTGTGACAGGGGGGGCGGGGGCCAACGTCCTGACTTTC.

The rearrangement links TRBV5-6 to TRBJ2-4; maybe TRBD1 (5 bases). The V gene's germline CDR1 is SGHDT and CDR2 YYEEEE. Between the trimmed V and J ends, which lost 6 bases and 4 bases, there was a span of 20 bases. The CDR3 is made up of 16 amino acids. The DNA of the CDR3 is TGTGCCAGCACTGAGAGACAGCCCCCCATGAAAAACATTCAGTACTTC. It yields the protein CASTERQPPMKNIQYF.

The chain combines TRBV6-5 with TRBJ1-2; 7 nucleotides line up with TRBD1. The CDR3 extends over 15 amino acids. V gave up 6 bases and J gave up 4 bases; unmatched junction bases: 11. Germline V CDR1 and CDR2: MNHEY, SVGAGI. CDR3 residues: CASRTKPTGTYGYTF. Here the CDR3 DNA reads TGTGCCAGCAGAACTAAACCGACAGGGACCTATGGCTACACCTTC.

This clone was seen ten or more times. The V call is TRBV4-1, the J call TRBJ1-5, with D maybe TRBD1 (5 bases). The length of the CDR3 is 14 residues. Germline CDR1 reads MGHRA; CDR2 reads YSYEKL. V was pared by 1 base and J by 2 bases, with 6 bases between. CDR3 in amino acids: CASSQVQGNQPQHF. The CDR3 nucleotides are TGCGCCAGCAGCCAAGTACAGGGCAATCAGCCCCAGCATTTT.

This sequence joins TRBV7-2 and TRBJ1-5; no firm D call. This CDR3 spans 13 amino acids. Germline-derived CDR1 and CDR2 are SGHTA and FQGNSA. V lost 0 bases and J lost 7, with 7 bases in between. DNA for the CDR3: TGTGCCAGCAGCTTAGCGCCGGGACAGCCCCAGCATTTT. It encodes CASSLAPGQPQHF.

This clone is labeled medium-sized (0.01 to 0.1%). This chain uses TRBV4-3 with TRBJ2-5; TRBD1 is a possible D gene (6 bases). Germline CDR1 LGHNA, CDR2 YSLEER. There are 15 residues in the CDR3. V lost 0 bases to trimming and J lost 5 bases, with 13 bases between them. The CDR3 reads CASSQDRGGRETQYF. The CDR3 DNA follows: TGCGCCAGCAGCCAAGACAGGGGCGGACGGGAGACCCAGTACTTC.

This clone was seen a handful of times. The rearrangement joins TRBV9 to TRBJ2-7, with a weak D call TRBD2 (5 bases). The CDR3 spans 15 residues. Germline V gives CDR1 SGDLS, CDR2 YYNGEE. Trimming pared 0 bases from V and 3 bases from J, leaving 13 bases between. The CDR3 protein is CASSVDSGAYYEQYF. In nucleotides, the CDR3 is TGTGCCAGCAGCGTAGACAGCGGAGCGTACTACGAGCAGTACTTC.

The chain combines TRBV7-2 with TRBJ1-1; weak D call: TRBD1 (5 bases). This CDR3 spans 14 amino acids. The germline V gene encodes CDR1 SGHTA and CDR2 FQGNSA. The V gene lost 1 base and the J gene lost 3 bases, with 9 bases spanning the gap. The CDR3 nucleotides read TGTGCCAGCAGCTTAGTCCAGGGTTACACTGAAGCTTTCTTT. Protein product: CASSLVQGYTEAFF.